The entry below gives a single T cell receptor (beta chain) sequence along with its context. This record comes from a study of shared clonotypes between healthy human individuals. CDR1 and CDR2 from the germline V gene are LNHNV and YYDKDF (reference sequence). This CDR3 is built from 17 residues. Trimming removed 6 bases from V and 0 bases from J, with 17 bases in between. CD45RO-negative, CCR7-selected cells formed the naive CD8 fraction, which excluded terminally differentiated effector memory CD45RA+ cells. The table came from immunoSEQ multiplex PCR; TCRdb's copy has only in-frame clones and leaves some out. The sample carries around 2.1 million clones, about 92% recorded once.

Sequencing input: naive CD8+ T cells from PBMCs. This receptor was identified in a man younger than 35 in good health. Some clones in this sample may be carry-over from other donors' samples. The chain recombines TRBV15 with TRBJ1-4, with a weak D call TRBD1 (5 bases). The CDR3 sequence is CATRPRGVSATNEKLFF. In nucleotides, the CDR3 is TGTGCCACCAGACCGCGGGGGGTCTCCGCAACTAATGAAAAACTGTTTTTT.